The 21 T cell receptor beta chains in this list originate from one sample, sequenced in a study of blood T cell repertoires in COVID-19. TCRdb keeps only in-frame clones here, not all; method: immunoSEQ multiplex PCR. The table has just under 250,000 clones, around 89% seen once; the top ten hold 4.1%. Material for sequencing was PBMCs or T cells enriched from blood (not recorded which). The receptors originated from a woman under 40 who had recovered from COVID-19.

Written as DNA, the CDR3 is TGTGCCAGCAACCTACAGGTCACCAATCAGCCCCAGCATTTT. Translated, it gives CASNLQVTNQPQHF. V is TRBV28 and J is TRBJ1-5; D may be TRBD1 (5 bases). Germline V gives CDR1 MDHEN, CDR2 SYDVKM. V was cut by 7 bases and J by 3 bases, with 13 bases left in between. The CDR3 is 14 amino acids.

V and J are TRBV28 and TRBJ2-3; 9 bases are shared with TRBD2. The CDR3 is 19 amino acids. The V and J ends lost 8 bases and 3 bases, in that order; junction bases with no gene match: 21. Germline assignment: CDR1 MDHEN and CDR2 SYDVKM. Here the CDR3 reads CASPNPLAGGPMGTDTQYF. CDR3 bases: TGTGCCAGCCCAAATCCTTTGGCGGGAGGGCCTATGGGGACAGATACGCAGTATTTT.

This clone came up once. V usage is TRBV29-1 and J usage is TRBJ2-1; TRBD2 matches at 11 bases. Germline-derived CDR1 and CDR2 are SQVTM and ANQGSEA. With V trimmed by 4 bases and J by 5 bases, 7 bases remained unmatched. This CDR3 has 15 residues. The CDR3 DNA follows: TGCAGCGTTGGGTTAGCGGGAGGGCGTCACAATGAGCAGTTCTTC. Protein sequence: CSVGLAGGRHNEQFF.

The CDR3 nucleotides are TGCAGCGTTCCGGGACAGGGAAGACAGGGGATCCCTGAAGCTTTCTTT. It encodes CSVPGQGRQGIPEAFF. The chain joins TRBV29-1 to TRBJ1-1; 9 bases agree with TRBD1. CDR3 length equals 16 residues. CDR1 and CDR2 from the germline V gene are SQVTM and ANQGSEA. V gave up 5 bases and J gave up 6 bases; unmatched junction bases: 16.

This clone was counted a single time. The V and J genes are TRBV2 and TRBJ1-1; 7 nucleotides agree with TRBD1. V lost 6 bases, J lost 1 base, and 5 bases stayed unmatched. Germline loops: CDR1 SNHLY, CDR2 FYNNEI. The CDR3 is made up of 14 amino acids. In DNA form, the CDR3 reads TGTGCCAGCAGGGTGGGGACAGAGAACACTGAAGCTTTCTTT. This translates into CASRVGTENTEAFF. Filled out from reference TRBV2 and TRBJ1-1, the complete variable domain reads EPEVTQTPSHQVTQMGQEVILRCVPISNHLYFYWYRQILGQKVEFLVSFYNNEISEKSEIFDDQFSVERPDGSNFTLKIRSTKLEDSAMYFCASRVGTENTEAFFGQGTRLTVV.

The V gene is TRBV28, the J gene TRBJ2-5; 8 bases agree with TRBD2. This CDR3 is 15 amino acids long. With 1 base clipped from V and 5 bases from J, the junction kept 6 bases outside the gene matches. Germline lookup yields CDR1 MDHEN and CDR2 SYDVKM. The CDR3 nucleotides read TGTGCCAGCAGTTTATACGTACGGGAGGGGGAGACCCAGTACTTC. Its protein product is CASSLYVREGETQYF.

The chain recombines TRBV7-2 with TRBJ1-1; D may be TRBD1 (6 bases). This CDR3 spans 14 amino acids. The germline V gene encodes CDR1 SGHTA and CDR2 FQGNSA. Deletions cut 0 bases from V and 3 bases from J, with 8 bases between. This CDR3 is CASSLAGADTEAFF. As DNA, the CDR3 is TGTGCCAGCAGCTTAGCGGGGGCGGACACTGAAGCTTTCTTT.

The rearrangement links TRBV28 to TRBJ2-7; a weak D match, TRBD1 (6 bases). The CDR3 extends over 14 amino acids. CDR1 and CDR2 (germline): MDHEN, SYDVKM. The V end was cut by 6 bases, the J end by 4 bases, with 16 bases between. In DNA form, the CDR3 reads TGTGCCAGCAGCGTCCGTGGGGGCAGGTACGAGCAGTACTTC. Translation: CASSVRGGRYEQYF.

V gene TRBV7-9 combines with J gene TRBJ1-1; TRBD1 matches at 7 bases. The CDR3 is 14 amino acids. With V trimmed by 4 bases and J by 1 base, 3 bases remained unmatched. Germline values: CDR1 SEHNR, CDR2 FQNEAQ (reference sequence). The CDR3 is CASSSRDRNTEAFF. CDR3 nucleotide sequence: TGTGCCAGCAGCTCCCGGGACAGGAACACTGAAGCTTTCTTT.

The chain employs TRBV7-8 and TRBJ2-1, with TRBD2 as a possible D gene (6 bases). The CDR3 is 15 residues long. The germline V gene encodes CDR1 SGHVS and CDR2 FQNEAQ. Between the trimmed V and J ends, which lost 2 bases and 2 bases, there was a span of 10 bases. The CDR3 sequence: CASSLSGSAYNEQFF. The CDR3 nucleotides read TGTGCCAGCAGCTTATCCGGGAGCGCCTACAATGAGCAGTTCTTC.

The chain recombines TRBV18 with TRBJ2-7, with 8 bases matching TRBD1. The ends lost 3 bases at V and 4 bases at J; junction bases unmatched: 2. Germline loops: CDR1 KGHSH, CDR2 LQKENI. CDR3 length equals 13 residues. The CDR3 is CASSPDRAYEQYF. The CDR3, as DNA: TGTGCCAGCTCACCGGACAGGGCGTACGAGCAGTACTTC.

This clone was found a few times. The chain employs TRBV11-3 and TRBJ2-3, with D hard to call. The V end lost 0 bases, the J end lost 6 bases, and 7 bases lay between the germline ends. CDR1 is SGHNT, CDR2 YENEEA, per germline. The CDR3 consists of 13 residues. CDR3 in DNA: TGTGCCAGCAGCTTAGACCTCTTTGATACGCAGTATTTT. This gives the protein CASSLDLFDTQYF.

CDR3 sequence reads: CSVGVLGPSGTEKRRDYSYEQYF. In nucleotides, the CDR3 is TGCAGCGTTGGAGTGTTGGGGCCCTCCGGGACGGAGAAAAGACGGGACTACTCCTACGAGCAGTACTTC. The chain couples TRBV29-1 to TRBJ2-7, with TRBD2 matching 7 bases. Losses at the gene ends were 4 bases for V and 0 bases for J; bases not matched to a gene: 33. Looked up from germline, CDR1 is SQVTM and CDR2 is ANQGSEA. The CDR3 runs to 23 residues.

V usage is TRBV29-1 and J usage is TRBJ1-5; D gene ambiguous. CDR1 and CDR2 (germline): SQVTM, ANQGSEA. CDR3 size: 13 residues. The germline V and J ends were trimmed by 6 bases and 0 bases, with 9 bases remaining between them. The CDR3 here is CSVVENSNQPQHF. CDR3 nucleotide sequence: TGCAGCGTCGTAGAAAATAGCAATCAGCCCCAGCATTTT.

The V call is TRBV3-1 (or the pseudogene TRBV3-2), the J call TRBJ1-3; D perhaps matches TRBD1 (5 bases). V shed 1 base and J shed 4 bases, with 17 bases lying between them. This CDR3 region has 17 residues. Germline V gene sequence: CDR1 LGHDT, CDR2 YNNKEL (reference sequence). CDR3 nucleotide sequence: TGTGCCAGCAGCCAAGCCCGCTCGGGGGTGAGGGGAAACACCATATATTTT. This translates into CASSQARSGVRGNTIYF.

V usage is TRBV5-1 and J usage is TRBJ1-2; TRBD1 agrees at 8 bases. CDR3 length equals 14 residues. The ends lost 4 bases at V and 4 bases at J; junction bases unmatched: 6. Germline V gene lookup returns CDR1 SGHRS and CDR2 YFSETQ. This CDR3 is CASSPDRGGYGYTF. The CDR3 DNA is TGCGCCAGCAGCCCAGACAGGGGAGGCTATGGCTACACCTTC.

CDR3 region: CASSSGERRGDTQYF. The CDR3 DNA follows: TGCGCCAGCAGCTCCGGGGAAAGGCGGGGAGATACGCAGTATTTT. The chain carries TRBV4-1 and TRBJ2-3; perhaps TRBD2 as D (6 bases). The CDR3 is 15 amino acids. The germline gives CDR1 MGHRA, CDR2 YSYEKL. Trimming took off 5 bases at V and 5 bases at J, with 17 bases between the two ends.

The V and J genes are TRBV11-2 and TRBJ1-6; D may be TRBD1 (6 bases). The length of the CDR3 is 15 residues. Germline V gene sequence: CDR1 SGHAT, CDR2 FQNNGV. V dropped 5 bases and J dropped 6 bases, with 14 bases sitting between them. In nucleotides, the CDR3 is TGTGCCAGCAGCCGGGAGGGGGATAGTAATTCACCCCTCCACTTT. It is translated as CASSREGDSNSPLHF.

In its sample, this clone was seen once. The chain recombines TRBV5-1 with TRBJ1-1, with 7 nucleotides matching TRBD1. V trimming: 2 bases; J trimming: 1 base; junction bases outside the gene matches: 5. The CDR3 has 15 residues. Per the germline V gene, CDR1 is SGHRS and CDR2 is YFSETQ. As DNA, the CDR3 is TGCGCCAGCAGCTTCCGGACAGGACAGAACACTGAAGCTTTCTTT. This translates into CASSFRTGQNTEAFF. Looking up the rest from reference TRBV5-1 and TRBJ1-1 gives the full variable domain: KAGVTQTPRYLIKTRGQQVTLSCSPISGHRSVSWYQQTPGQGLQFLFEYFSETQRNKGNFPGRFSGRQFSNSRSEMNVSTLELGDSALYLCASSFRTGQNTEAFFGQGTRLTVV.

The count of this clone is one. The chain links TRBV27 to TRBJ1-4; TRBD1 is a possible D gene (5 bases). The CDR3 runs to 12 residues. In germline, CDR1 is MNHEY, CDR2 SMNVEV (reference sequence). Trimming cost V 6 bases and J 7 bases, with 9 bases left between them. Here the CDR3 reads CASRRGGEKLFF. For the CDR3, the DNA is TGTGCCAGCAGGCGGGGGGGTGAAAAACTGTTTTTT.

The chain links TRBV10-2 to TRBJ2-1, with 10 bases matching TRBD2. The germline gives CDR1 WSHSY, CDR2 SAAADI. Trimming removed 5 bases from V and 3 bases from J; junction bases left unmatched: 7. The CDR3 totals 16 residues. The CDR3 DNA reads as TGCGCCAGCAGTACGCCGGGACTAGCGTTCTACAATGAGCAGTTCTTC. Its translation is CASSTPGLAFYNEQFF.